This TCR beta chain was observed in a study of T cell repertoires in cytomegalovirus infection. This clonotype came up a few times. TCRdb reprocessed the reads via MiXCR and lists one record per CDR3 protein. The sample records a few hundred thousand distinct CDR3 sequences, over 7.5% being singletons. The sequence was collected from a human donor in good health (CMV status not recorded). Some clones in this sample may be carry-over from other donors' samples. Material for sequencing was PBMCs.

DNA for the CDR3: TGCAGTGCCACACTAGCGGGGGTGGCCAATGAGCAGTTCTTC. Protein sequence: CSATLAGVANEQFF. The V gene is TRBV20-1, the J gene TRBJ2-1; 11 bases line up with TRBD2. The CDR3 contains 14 residues. The V gene's germline CDR1 is DFQATT and CDR2 SNEGSKA (reference sequence). The V and J ends lost 6 bases and 6 bases, in that order; junction bases with no gene match: 7.